This T cell receptor (beta chain) appears in the sequencing data of a study of cytomegalovirus exposure and HLA in healthy donors. Notes on the study in general: A few chains tied to CMV proved CMV antigen-specific in vitro. An analysis that came later showed most CMV-associated TCR beta chains appearing HLA-restricted.

The germline gives CDR1 MDHEN, CDR2 SYDVKM. There are 13 residues in the CDR3. PCR was performed using 60 Vbeta and 13 Jbeta primers. Sequenced by immunoSEQ multiplex PCR; TCRdb stores in-frame clones only, minus some. The data show roughly 140,000 clones, more than 75% seen once. Donors showed nominal health when sampled, although they likely had unrecorded immune exposures. For this clone: Its antigen remains unknown. One end of the junction does not line up with germline, which may come from a read error.

The clonotype comes from a female donor in good health and CMV-seronegative. J is TRBJ2-7 and V is TRBV28; D is possibly TRBD1 (5 bases). Sequences were obtained from PBMCs. The CDR3 bases are TGTGCCAGCAGTTCGCGATACCAGGGCGCAGTGAACTTC. Residues: CASSSRYQGAVNF. The whole variable domain, remainder taken from reference TRBV28 and TRBJ2-7, is DVKVTQSSRYLVKRTGEKVFLECVQDMDHENMFWYRQDPGLGLRLIYFSYDVKMKEKGDIPEGYSVSREKKERFSLILESASTNQTSMYLCASSSRYQGAVNFGPGTRLTVT.